This T cell receptor beta chain was sequenced during a study of PD-L1 blockade in urothelial cancer. Study background: Earlier, patients had received 0 to 3 chemotherapy regimens. Blood was evaluated 3 weeks (second dose) and 6 weeks after therapy began.

This CDR3 is 16 amino acids long. V was clipped by 2 bases and J by 5 bases; unmatched bases: 10. Germline V lookup: CDR1 SGHRS, CDR2 YFSETQ. Pretreatment and on-treatment samples were taken, numbering 1 to 8 per patient. Only in-frame clones appear in the TCRdb table, and some are missing; sequencing was by immunoSEQ multiplex PCR. The repertoire includes 60,000 to 85,000 clones, about nine tenths of them detected once, and around 5% sits in the top ten. This TCR derives from a woman aged 70 to 79 with urothelial cancer. Sequenced material: PBMCs, taken around atezolizumab (anti-PD-L1) treatment. The chain links TRBV5-1 to TRBJ1-1; TRBD1 agrees at 9 bases. The CDR3 is CASSFKQGAGGTEAFF. The CDR3 region has the DNA TGCGCCAGCAGCTTTAAACAGGGGGCAGGAGGGACTGAAGCTTTCTTT. The whole variable domain, filled in from reference TRBV5-1 and TRBJ1-1, reads KAGVTQTPRYLIKTRGQQVTLSCSPISGHRSVSWYQQTPGQGLQFLFEYFSETQRNKGNFPGRFSGRQFSNSRSEMNVSTLELGDSALYLCASSFKQGAGGTEAFFGQGTRLTVV.